These 19 T cell receptor beta chains were all obtained from the same sample, sequenced in a study of CD8 T cells in Susac syndrome. Random hexamers were used to reverse transcribe the RNA input (roughly 0.5 to 1 ug). TCRdb reanalysed the immunoSEQ multiplex PCR reads using MiXCR and keeps one entry per CDR3 protein. The sample lists roughly 200,000 distinct CDR3 sequences; approximately 95% were seen once. The sequenced material came from CD4+ T cells from PBMCs. The receptors come from a human donor with multiple sclerosis.

This clonotype has just one count. The rearrangement uses TRBV29-1 and TRBJ2-1; no clear D. The V end was cut by 3 bases, the J end by 7 bases, with 4 bases between. The CDR3 covers 10 residues. Looked up from germline, CDR1 is SQVTM and CDR2 is ANQGSEA. The CDR3 loop is CSVDKNEQFF. The DNA of the CDR3 is TGCAGCGTTGACAAAAATGAGCAGTTCTTC.

CDR3 nucleotides: TGTGCCAGCAGTTTAGCTTCGGGACAGGGCACTGAAGCTTTCTTT. It translates to CASSLASGQGTEAFF. This rearrangement joins TRBV12-3 or TRBV12-4 to TRBJ1-1, with 9 nucleotides matching TRBD1. This CDR3 comprises 15 residues. J was trimmed by 4 bases and V by 0 bases; bases with no gene match: 3.

This clonotype has just a few counts. The rearrangement joins TRBV12-3 or TRBV12-4 to TRBJ2-7; D ambiguous. The length of the CDR3 is 11 residues. Trimming left V 2 bases short and J 2 bases short, with 1 base between. CDR3 nucleotides: TGTGCCAGCAGTTTAACCTACGAGCAGTACTTC. Protein: CASSLTYEQYF.

Here the CDR3 DNA reads TGCAGTGCTAGAGTAGTAGGCAAAGAGACCCAGTACTTC. Translated: CSARVVGKETQYF. This sequence joins TRBV20-1 and TRBJ2-5; no definite D call. With 1 base removed from V and 3 bases from J, the gap between germline ends came to 9 bases. Germline CDR1 is DFQATT and CDR2 is SNEGSKA (reference sequence). The length of the CDR3 is 13 residues.

J is TRBJ2-2 and V is TRBV9, with 10 bases identical to TRBD2. Trimming removed 3 bases from V and 6 bases from J; junction bases left unmatched: 5. CDR1 is SGDLS and CDR2 is YYNGEE in the germline V gene. The length of the CDR3 is 15 residues. Written as DNA, the CDR3 is TGTGCCAGCAGCGGACTAGCGGGCGGAGCCGGGGAGCTGTTTTTT. Protein sequence: CASSGLAGGAGELFF.

J is TRBJ1-6 and V is TRBV5-1; 7 nucleotides match TRBD1. The CDR3 is made up of 16 amino acids. V lost 0 bases, J lost 7 bases, and 7 bases stayed unmatched. Germline V gives CDR1 SGHRS, CDR2 YFSETQ. The CDR3: CASSLAEGQLNSPLHF. The DNA of the CDR3 is TGCGCCAGCAGCTTGGCTGAGGGACAGCTGAATTCACCCCTCCACTTT.

The chain carries TRBV6-5 and TRBJ1-1; no definite D call. V was pared by 5 bases and J by 7 bases, with 14 bases between. Germline loops: CDR1 MNHEY, CDR2 SVGAGI. The length of the CDR3 is 13 residues. The DNA of the CDR3 is TGTGCCAGCAGTCGCCGGACGGAAAATGAAGCTTTCTTT. This sequence encodes CASSRRTENEAFF.

This sequence joins TRBV4-2 and TRBJ2-5; 15 bases fit TRBD2. CDR3 length: 19 amino acids. V shed 4 bases and J 2 bases; nucleotides not matched to a gene: 11. Germline lookup yields CDR1 LGHNA and CDR2 YNFKEQ. The chain's CDR3 is CASSLGLAGGATHQETQYF. The DNA of the CDR3 is TGTGCCAGCAGCCTGGGACTAGCGGGGGGAGCCACGCATCAAGAGACCCAGTACTTC.

The J gene is TRBJ2-5, the V gene TRBV29-1; 8 positions match TRBD1. The CDR3 spans 14 residues. CDR1 is SQVTM and CDR2 is ANQGSEA in the germline V gene. V lost 5 bases, J lost 1 base, and 6 bases stayed unmatched. In DNA, the CDR3 is TGCAGCGTTACGGCGACAGGGGCCCAAGAGACCCAGTACTTC. Translated, it gives CSVTATGAQETQYF. The full variable domain, its missing parts supplied by reference TRBV29-1 and TRBJ2-5, is SAVISQKPSRDICQRGTSLTIQCQVDSQVTMMFWYRQQPGQSLTLIATANQGSEATYESGFVIDKFPISRPNLTFSTLTVSNMSPEDSSIYLCSVTATGAQETQYFGPGTRLLVL.

The V gene is TRBV3-1, the J gene TRBJ2-7; 13 bases agree with TRBD2. Trimming took 1 base from V and 3 from J; bases not matched to a gene: 6. This CDR3 is 17 amino acids long. In germline, CDR1 is LGHDT, CDR2 YNNKEL (reference sequence). CDR3 amino acids: CASSQAGLAGPLYEQYV. CDR3 nucleotide sequence: TGTGCCAGCAGCCAAGCGGGACTAGCGGGGCCCCTCTACGAGCAGTACGTC.

The J gene is TRBJ2-7, the V gene TRBV3-1, with TRBD1 identical over 7 bases. V trimming: 5 bases; J trimming: 2 bases; junction bases outside the gene matches: 6. The germline V gene encodes CDR1 LGHDT and CDR2 YNNKEL (reference sequence). The CDR3 contains 14 residues. The CDR3 here is CASSDKQGPYEQYF. The CDR3 DNA is TGTGCCAGCAGCGATAAACAGGGGCCCTACGAGCAGTACTTC.

V gene TRBV3-1 combines with J gene TRBJ1-5; maybe TRBD1 (5 bases). The CDR3 runs 15 residues. Between the trimmed V and J ends, which lost 0 bases and 3 bases, there was a span of 9 bases. Germline loops: CDR1 LGHDT, CDR2 YNNKEL (reference sequence). The chain's CDR3 is CASSQEGEFNQPQHF. The CDR3 DNA sequence: TGTGCCAGCAGCCAAGAAGGGGAGTTCAATCAGCCCCAGCATTTT.

This rearrangement joins TRBV3-1 to TRBJ2-3, with D maybe TRBD2 (6 bases). CDR3 length: 17 amino acids. Trimming stripped 0 bases from V and 3 bases from J, with 16 bases between. CDR1 is LGHDT, CDR2 YNNKEL, per germline (reference sequence). CDR3 nucleotide sequence: TGTGCCAGCAGCCAAGATTGGAGGGTGAAGGGAACAGATACGCAGTATTTT. It translates to CASSQDWRVKGTDTQYF.

This sequence joins TRBV29-1 and TRBJ1-1; D not certain. The V gene lost 7 bases and the J gene lost 4 bases, with 19 bases spanning the gap. The CDR3 sequence is 14 residues long. Germline CDR1 reads SQVTM; CDR2 reads ANQGSEA. The chain's CDR3 is CSALEGPITTEAFF. As DNA, the CDR3 is TGCAGCGCCCTCGAGGGCCCTATCACCACTGAAGCTTTCTTT.

The rearrangement uses TRBV12-3 or TRBV12-4 and TRBJ2-5; TRBD1 matches at 11 bases. The CDR3 sequence is 15 residues long. The J segment lost 4 bases and the V segment lost 5 bases, leaving 6 bases of the junction unmatched. CDR3 coding DNA: TGTGCCAGCAGTCCGACCGGGACAGGGGGAGAGACCCAGTACTTC. This translates into CASSPTGTGGETQYF.

This chain links TRBV12-3 or TRBV12-4 with TRBJ2-5; possible D gene TRBD2, 5 bases. The CDR3 has 15 amino acids. V was pared by 5 bases and J by 4 bases, with 17 bases between. The CDR3 DNA reads TGTGCCAGCAGTCGCACTAGTGGCGGTGGAGAGACCCAGTACTTC. It yields the protein CASSRTSGGGETQYF.

This chain joins TRBV29-1 and TRBJ1-2, with D possibly TRBD1 on 5 matching bases. Trimming took 5 bases from V and 0 from J, leaving 13 bases between them. From germline, CDR1 is SQVTM and CDR2 ANQGSEA. This CDR3 spans 14 amino acids. This CDR3 is CSVNRDGANYGYTF. In DNA form, the CDR3 reads TGCAGCGTTAATCGGGACGGAGCTAACTATGGCTACACCTTC.

This chain joins TRBV12-3 or TRBV12-4 and TRBJ1-3, with D perhaps TRBD1 (6 bases). The CDR3 consists of 15 residues. Trimming stripped 6 bases from V and 0 bases from J, with 12 bases between. The DNA for the CDR3 is TGTGCCAGCAGCCCAAGGGGGAACTCTGGAAACACCATATATTTT. This gives the protein CASSPRGNSGNTIYF.

The chain joins TRBV29-1 to TRBJ2-7; TRBD1 might be the D (5 bases). This CDR3 contains 12 residues. Germline V lookup: CDR1 SQVTM, CDR2 ANQGSEA. With 7 bases removed from V and 6 bases from J, the gap between germline ends came to 16 bases. The CDR3 nucleotides read TGCAGCGCCGTGGGGCAGGGTATCGAGCAGTACTTC. It specifies CSAVGQGIEQYF.